The 26 T cell receptor beta chains presented below share a single source sample, sequenced in a study of blood T cells in healthy people across ages. Alongside a J-beta primer mix, a sample-barcoded 5' primer served in a second PCR lasting 7 to 11 cycles. TCRdb independently ran MiXCR on the 5' RACE reads; one entry per CDR3 protein. The data contain 700,000 or so distinct CDR3 sequences, 40% to 50% of them singletons. Specimen: blood. These TCRs come from a man older than 75 in good health.

Worth noting for this clonotype: This may arise from a read error, as a much more abundant clone is one base away. J is TRBJ2-5 and V is TRBV7-2, with 8 bases fitting TRBD1. The CDR3 extends over 11 amino acids. Germline V lookup: CDR1 SGHTA, CDR2 FQGNSA. The CDR3 DNA sequence: TGTGTCAGCAGCTTGACAGGGGAGCAGTACTTC. Translating it yields CVSSLTGEQYF.

This clonotype was seen at least ten times. In DNA, the CDR3 is TGTGCCAGCAGTCCGGGGGACAGGGTCAAGGAGACCCAGTACTTC. Its protein is CASSPGDRVKETQYF. The chain links TRBV12-3 or TRBV12-4 to TRBJ2-5; 9 positions agree with TRBD1. V gave up 5 bases and J gave up 5 bases; unmatched junction bases: 9. The length of the CDR3 is 15 residues.

The chain couples TRBV29-1 to TRBJ2-3, with D perhaps matching TRBD2 (6 bases). Germline CDR1 and CDR2: SQVTM and ANQGSEA. The CDR3 has 11 residues. The V and J ends lost 7 bases and 7 bases respectively, with 12 bases between them. The CDR3 region has the DNA TGCAGCGGGAGGGCGGGAAATACGCAGTATTTT. Protein: CSGRAGNTQYF.

This chain links TRBV4-1 with TRBJ2-1; 7 positions match TRBD1. Trimming at V came to 6 bases and at J to 6 bases, leaving 11 bases not matched to a gene. CDR3 size: 15 residues. Germline CDR1 MGHRA, CDR2 YSYEKL. The DNA of the CDR3 is TGCGCCAGCAGTCCAATCCGGGACAGCATCAATGAGCAGTTCTTC. This encodes CASSPIRDSINEQFF.

The chain uses TRBV6-2 or TRBV6-3 and TRBJ1-1; the match to TRBD1 covers 8 bases. With 2 bases clipped from V and 3 bases from J, the junction kept 8 bases outside the gene matches. CDR1 is MNHEY, CDR2 SVGEGT, per germline. The CDR3 extends over 16 amino acids. The DNA of the CDR3 is TGTGCCAGCAGTTACCCGACAGGGGTAATGCACACTGAAGCTTTCTTT. Amino acid sequence: CASSYPTGVMHTEAFF.

The chain has TRBV4-3 and TRBJ2-7, with D unclear. CDR1 LGHNA and CDR2 YSLEER come from the germline V gene. This CDR3 region has 17 residues. V dropped 0 bases and J dropped 2 bases, with 17 bases sitting between them. The CDR3 here is CASSQDCTELTTYEQYF. CDR3 nucleotide sequence: TGCGCCAGCAGCCAAGATTGTACGGAACTAACTACCTACGAGCAGTACTTC.

This clonotype appeared a few times. The chain has TRBV29-1 and TRBJ2-5; 9 bases are shared with TRBD1. The J call is in doubt because the DNA end fits TRBJ2-7 better. The germline V gene has CDR1 SQVTM and CDR2 ANQGSEA. CDR3 length equals 13 residues. CDR3 amino acids: CSVEGQGLYEQYF. DNA for the CDR3: TGCAGCGTTGAGGGACAGGGACTCTACGAGCAGTACTTC.

This clonotype has more than one count but fewer than ten. The chain employs TRBV27 and TRBJ2-5; TRBD1 might be the D (5 bases). This CDR3 region has 14 residues. V was clipped by 5 bases and J by 1 base, with 11 bases between them. The V gene's germline CDR1 is MNHEY and CDR2 SMNVEV (reference sequence). The CDR3 bases are TGTGCCAGCAGTCCCCAGGGCCTCCAAGAGACCCAGTACTTC. This translates into CASSPQGLQETQYF.

The chain employs TRBV20-1 and TRBJ2-7; 11 bases match TRBD2. The J call is uncertain, as TRBJ2-5 better fits the DNA end. The CDR3 loop spans 16 amino acids. Germline CDR1 reads DFQATT; CDR2 reads SNEGSKA (reference sequence). In nucleotides, the CDR3 is TGCAGTGCTCCAGGGACTAGCGGCGAAAGCAAAGCGACCCAGTACTTC. Its protein product is CSAPGTSGESKATQYF.

This clonotype was counted between two and nine times. In DNA, the CDR3 is TGCGCCAGCAGCCAAATTACACAGGGGTACACAGATACGCAGTATTTT. The encoded protein is CASSQITQGYTDTQYF. J is TRBJ2-3 and V is TRBV4-3; TRBD1 agrees at 7 bases. Losses at the gene ends were 2 bases for V and 2 bases for J; bases not matched to a gene: 7. Germline assignment: CDR1 LGHNA and CDR2 YSLEER. The CDR3 totals 16 residues.

The V gene is TRBV7-2, the J gene TRBJ2-1; TRBD1 matches 12 bases. Germline V gene sequence: CDR1 SGHTA, CDR2 FQGNSA. With 5 bases clipped from V and 4 bases from J, the junction kept 9 bases outside the gene matches. The CDR3 runs 17 residues. The CDR3 spells CASSLTGQGAGYNEQFF. In DNA, the CDR3 is TGTGCCAGCAGCCTAACGGGACAGGGGGCTGGGTACAATGAGCAGTTCTTC.

On this clonotype itself: With a much larger clone just one base away, this may be a read error. The J gene is TRBJ1-2, the V gene TRBV10-3, with 8 nucleotides matching TRBD1. This CDR3 comprises 14 residues. Germline-derived CDR1 and CDR2 are ENHRY and SYGVKD. V was clipped by 8 bases and J by 4 bases; unmatched bases: 9. The CDR3 here is CAIARTGNSYGYTF. DNA of the CDR3: TGTGCCATCGCCAGGACAGGGAATTCCTATGGCTACACCTTC.

V gene TRBV6-2 or TRBV6-3 combines with J gene TRBJ2-7, with D maybe TRBD2 (6 bases). The DNA end favors TRBJ2-5, so the J call may be wrong. Germline V gene lookup returns CDR1 MNHEY and CDR2 SVGEGT. This CDR3 contains 14 residues. The CDR3 is CASSYWEAAETQYF. The CDR3 DNA sequence: TGTGCCAGCAGTTACTGGGAGGCTGCGGAGACCCAGTACTTC.

The chain couples TRBV6-1 to TRBJ2-2; D perhaps matches TRBD1 (6 bases). CDR1 MNHNS and CDR2 SASEGT come from the germline V gene. V was clipped by 4 bases and J by 5 bases, with 20 bases between them. CDR3 size: 17 residues. CDR3 sequence (DNA): TGTGCCAGCAGTGCCAGCTCCGGGACAACAAAGACCGGGGAGCTGTTTTTT. Translating gives CASSASSGTTKTGELFF.

This clonotype showed up just a few times. The J gene is TRBJ1-5, the V gene TRBV20-1; D is unclear. The CDR3 length is 14 residues. CDR1 DFQATT and CDR2 SNEGSKA come from the germline V gene (reference sequence). Trimming left V 5 bases short and J 1 base short, with 12 bases between. The CDR3 region is CSASDGTSNQPQHF. In DNA form, the CDR3 reads TGCAGTGCTTCCGACGGTACCAGCAATCAGCCCCAGCATTTT.

This chain links TRBV7-9 with TRBJ2-3, with D possibly matching TRBD2 (6 bases). This CDR3 has 17 residues. Per germline, CDR1 SEHNR and CDR2 FQNEAQ (reference sequence). Trimming left V 1 base short and J 0 bases short, with 14 bases between. As DNA, the CDR3 is TGTGCCAGCAGCTTAGTGGCTAGCGCCGCTAGCACAGATACGCAGTATTTT. It translates to CASSLVASAASTDTQYF.

This chain uses TRBV3-1 with TRBJ2-1; 8 bases align to TRBD2. V shed 0 bases, J shed 5 bases, and the junction held 3 bases outside the gene matches. This CDR3 is 15 amino acids long. The germline gives CDR1 LGHDT, CDR2 YNNKEL (reference sequence). Here the CDR3 reads CASSQEISGNNEQFF. Here the CDR3 DNA reads TGTGCCAGCAGCCAAGAAATTAGCGGGAACAATGAGCAGTTCTTC.

J is TRBJ2-3 and V is TRBV24-1; a weak D match, TRBD1 (6 bases). The V gene lost 3 bases and the J gene lost 2 bases, with 20 bases spanning the gap. The CDR3 spans 18 residues. Germline V gene lookup returns CDR1 KGHDR and CDR2 SFDVKD. The CDR3 DNA is TGTGCCACCAGTGATACCCGTGGGGGCGCACTCCTCACAGATACGCAGTATTTT. This gives the protein CATSDTRGGALLTDTQYF.

In this sample, this clonotype turned up a few times. The chain joins TRBV7-2 to TRBJ2-7; D not resolved. Trimming took off 4 bases at V and 1 base at J, with 14 bases between the two ends. Per germline, CDR1 SGHTA and CDR2 FQGNSA. This CDR3 contains 15 residues. CDR3 region: CASSSSRVPSYEQYF. In nucleotides, the CDR3 is TGTGCCAGCAGCTCCTCAAGGGTTCCTTCCTACGAGCAGTACTTC.

In DNA, the CDR3 is TGTGCCAGCAGTTTTAGTCTTAGCAATCAGCCCCAGCATTTT. Encoded protein: CASSFSLSNQPQHF. The V gene is TRBV12-3 or TRBV12-4, the J gene TRBJ1-5; no clear D. The CDR3 is 14 residues long. V lost 3 bases to trimming and J lost 0 bases, with 6 bases between them.

This clonotype was seen more than once but under ten times. In nucleotides, the CDR3 is TGCGCCAGCAGCTTGGGGGACAGGGTAGCGGAAGCTTTCTTT. It encodes CASSLGDRVAEAFF. This chain links TRBV5-1 with TRBJ1-1; 9 positions match TRBD1. The CDR3 totals 14 residues. Germline CDR1 SGHRS, CDR2 YFSETQ. The V and J ends lost 0 bases and 8 bases, in that order; junction bases with no gene match: 5.

The sample holds many counts of this clonotype. J is TRBJ1-2 and V is TRBV7-3; TRBD1 matches at 9 bases. CDR3 length: 15 amino acids. Trimming at V came to 5 bases and at J to 3 bases, leaving 7 bases not matched to a gene. The germline gives CDR1 SGHTA, CDR2 FQGTGA. CDR3 residues: CASSPNGQGHYGYTF. The CDR3 DNA reads as TGTGCCAGCAGCCCCAACGGACAGGGGCACTATGGCTACACCTTC.

The rearrangement joins TRBV29-1 to TRBJ2-3, with 7 positions matching TRBD1. J gave up 2 bases and V 6 bases, and 8 bases lay outside the gene matches. CDR1 and CDR2 from the germline V gene are SQVTM and ANQGSEA. CDR3 length: 14 amino acids. This CDR3 reads CSVHGDRDTDTQYF. The CDR3 DNA follows: TGCAGCGTCCATGGGGACAGAGACACAGATACGCAGTATTTT.

The J gene is TRBJ1-2, the V gene TRBV28, with 10 positions matching TRBD1. The CDR3 consists of 16 residues. Germline V gene data show CDR1 as MDHEN and CDR2 as SYDVKM. With 3 bases clipped from V and 0 bases from J, the junction kept 4 bases outside the gene matches. As DNA, the CDR3 is TGTGCCAGCAGTTTGCATGGGACAGGGGCTAACTATGGCTACACCTTC. Protein: CASSLHGTGANYGYTF.

Concerning this clonotype: A junction end diverges from the germline sequence, so it may reflect a read error. This sequence joins TRBV6-2 or TRBV6-3 and TRBJ2-1; TRBD1 agrees at 8 bases. Germline V gives CDR1 MNHEY, CDR2 SVGEGT. The CDR3 is made up of 15 amino acids. This chain's CDR3 is CASSLTGGSYNERFF. The CDR3 DNA sequence: TGTGCCAGCAGCCTAACAGGGGGGTCCTACAATGAGCGGTTCTTC.

The chain recombines TRBV14 with TRBJ2-2; 9 bases fit TRBD2. This CDR3 comprises 19 residues. Germline loops: CDR1 SGHDN, CDR2 FVKESK. The V and J ends lost 0 bases and 4 bases, in that order; junction bases with no gene match: 12. The CDR3, as DNA: TGTGCCAGCAGCCAAGATCGGGGACAAGCGGGAGGAGGCACCGGGGAGCTGTTTTTT. Translation gives CASSQDRGQAGGGTGELFF.